The 2 T cell receptor beta chains presented below share a single source sample, sequenced in a study of blood T cell repertoires in COVID-19. Produced via immunoSEQ multiplex PCR; TCRdb's table is partial and in-frame only. The table includes some 150,000 clones, more than 75% detected once. Sequencing was performed on peripheral blood. The receptors shown here come from a human donor in a cohort sampled during active COVID-19.

This clone was seen many times. The chain has TRBV3-1 (or the pseudogene TRBV3-2) and TRBJ2-7, with 10 bases that match TRBD2. Germline V gene lookup returns CDR1 LGHDT and CDR2 YNNKEL (reference sequence). The ends lost 2 bases at V and 1 base at J; junction bases unmatched: 5. The CDR3 has 16 amino acids. The CDR3 loop is CASSQSSGLASYEQYF. In DNA, the CDR3 is TGTGCCAGCAGCCAATCTTCGGGACTAGCGTCCTACGAGCAGTACTTC.

The chain has TRBV19 and TRBJ1-1; perhaps TRBD1 as D (6 bases). In germline, CDR1 is LNHDA, CDR2 SQIVND (reference sequence). Trimming removed 6 bases at V and 3 bases at J, with 17 bases between. This CDR3 is 15 amino acids long. The CDR3 here is CASRGATPGDTEAFF. The CDR3 nucleotides read TGTGCCAGTAGGGGGGCTACACCTGGGGACACTGAAGCTTTCTTT. The whole variable domain, filled in from reference TRBV19 and TRBJ1-1, reads DGGITQSPKYLFRKEGQNVTLSCEQNLNHDAMYWYRQDPGQGLRLIYYSQIVNDFQKGDIAEGYSVSREKKESFPLTVTSAQKNPTAFYLCASRGATPGDTEAFFGQGTRLTVV.